These T cell receptor beta chains were read from a single sample in a study of tumor-infiltrating lymphocytes in oesophageal squamous cell carcinoma. A single record per CDR3 protein comes from TCRdb applying MiXCR to the PCR reads. There are roughly 14,000 distinct CDR3 sequences in the sample; 50% occur only once, and less than 15% lies in the top ten. The sequenced material came from blood. These receptor sequences come from a male donor with esophageal squamous cell carcinoma. Each CDR3 is given with its conserved first and last residue. The order of the fields is CDR3 DNA, CDR3 protein, J gene, clone size, D gene, V gene. A D gene is named only where the DNA matches it firmly. Size tells how often a clone was seen (once, few, many) or the class of an expanded clone, and some rows leave it out.

TGCGCCAGCAGCTTCGGCAGCCCCTACGAGCAGTACTTC	CASSFGSPYEQYF	TRBJ2-7	.	.	TRBV5-1
TGTGCCAGTAGTATGACCGGAAACACCATATATTTT	CASSMTGNTIYF	TRBJ1-3	many	.	TRBV19
TGCGCCAGCAGCCAAGAACAGCTCCCTTTCGGCAGCAATCAGCCCCAGCATTTT	CASSQEQLPFGSNQPQHF	TRBJ1-5	many	.	TRBV4-3
TGTGCCAGCAGCTCATCGGGGAGGGGGAATGAGCAGTACTTC	CASSSSGRGNEQYF	TRBJ2-7	.	.	TRBV7-2
TGTGCCAGCAGCTTAGGTAGCGGGGCCTACTACGAGCAGTACTTC	CASSLGSGAYYEQYF	TRBJ2-7	.	TRBD2	TRBV7-9
TGTGCCAGCAGGGAGGGAACAACTAATGAAAAACTGTTTTTT	CASREGTTNEKLFF	TRBJ1-4	.	.	TRBV7-3
TGTGCCAGCAGTTTCTGGGGGGGACGCTACAATGAGCAGTTCTTC	CASSFWGGRYNEQFF	TRBJ2-1	.	TRBD2	TRBV12-3/TRBV12-4
TGTGCCAGCAGCTCCACCGGGTGGGGCAATCAGCCCCAGCATTTT	CASSSTGWGNQPQHF	TRBJ1-5	medium-sized	.	TRBV7-2
TGTGCCAGCACCCTAGAGGGTGGCGAGCATTCACCCCTCCACTTT	CASTLEGGEHSPLHF	TRBJ1-6	.	.	TRBV6-1
TGTGCCAGCAGCTTAAGCTCAACGGGGGGGGAGACCCAGTTCTTC	CASSLSSTGGETQFF	TRBJ2-1	.	TRBD2	TRBV7-3
TGTGCCAGCAGCCCGCATGGGGGGGTGTCTAATGAAAAACTGTTTTTT	CASSPHGGVSNEKLFF	TRBJ1-4	.	.	TRBV7-6
TGTGCCAGCAGTAATAGCGGGAGGAGCTACGAGCAGTACTTC	CASSNSGRSYEQYF	TRBJ2-7	few	TRBD2	TRBV7-6
TGTGCCAGCAGCTTTGCGACAGGGTCAGAGACCCAGTACTTC	CASSFATGSETQYF	TRBJ2-5	.	TRBD1	TRBV7-3
TGTGCCAGCAGCTTAGCGGGGGCGGCAGGGGAGACCCAGTACTTC	CASSLAGAAGETQYF	TRBJ2-5	.	.	TRBV7-3
TGTGCCAGCAGATATTCAGATACGCAGTATTTT	CASRYSDTQYF	TRBJ2-3	few	.	TRBV11-2
TGTGCCAGCATCAAACAGGGGAACACTGAAGCTTTCTTT	CASIKQGNTEAFF	TRBJ1-1	medium-sized	.	TRBV6-1
TGTGCTAGCAGTTTCACGGACCCGAGGGTAGCGGGAAGCTACGAGCAGTTCTTC	CASSFTDPRVAGSYEQFF	TRBJ2-1	.	TRBD2	TRBV12-3/TRBV12-4
TGTGCCAGCAGTTTTCGGCGGGGGGTTGAGCAGTTCTTC	CASSFRRGVEQFF	TRBJ2-1	.	TRBD2	TRBV12-3/TRBV12-4
TGTGCCAGCCGCTCACTGACGGGAGAAGGCCGCAATGAGCAGTTCTTC	CASRSLTGEGRNEQFF	TRBJ2-1	.	.	TRBV10-3
TGTGCCAGCAGCTCGCAGGGACAGCAAAATTCACCCCTCCACTTT	CASSSQGQQNSPLHF	TRBJ1-6	medium-sized	TRBD1	TRBV7-9
TGTGCCACCAGTGAATTCCCGGGGAGCTCCTACAATGAGCAGTTCTTC	CATSEFPGSSYNEQFF	TRBJ2-1	.	.	TRBV24-1
TGTGCCAGCAGCTTAACTGAAAGGGGAGAGACCCAGTACTTC	CASSLTERGETQYF	TRBJ2-5	large	.	TRBV7-9
TGTGCCGGGAATAGCGGGACGAACACCGGGGAGCTGTTTTTT	CAGNSGTNTGELFF	TRBJ2-2	.	TRBD2	TRBV6-5
TGTGCCAGCAGCTCGGGACGGGCGGACTATGGCTACACCTTC	CASSSGRADYGYTF	TRBJ1-2	few	.	TRBV7-8
TGTGCCAGCAGCCGACGGACTAGCGGGGGGGCTGTTGAGCAGTTCTTC	CASSRRTSGGAVEQFF	TRBJ2-1	.	TRBD2	TRBV7-6
TGCGCCAGCAGCTCCGGGACTTACATGTACACGCAGTATTTT	CASSSGTYMYTQYF	TRBJ2-3	many	.	TRBV5-1
TGTGCCAGCAGCTTAGGGGGGACTTCCAATGAGCAGTTCTTC	CASSLGGTSNEQFF	TRBJ2-1	few	.	TRBV7-9
TGTGCCACCAGTGAACCGGACAGGGGGCAAGAGACCCAGTACTTC	CATSEPDRGQETQYF	TRBJ2-5	medium-sized	TRBD1	TRBV24-1
TGTGCCAGCAGCCCTGAACAGGGCCCTAGTCGGCCCCAGCATTTT	CASSPEQGPSRPQHF	TRBJ1-5	.	.	TRBV7-6
TGTGCCAGCAGCTTGGGACTAGCGGACACAGATACGCAGTATTTT	CASSLGLADTDTQYF	TRBJ2-3	.	TRBD2	TRBV7-4
TGTGCCAGCTCTCACCCATTTCATGAGCAGTTCTTC	CASSHPFHEQFF	TRBJ2-1	.	.	TRBV7-2
TGTGCCAGCAGCCCACGGCGGGAAGAGACCCAGTACTTC	CASSPRREETQYF	TRBJ2-5	.	.	TRBV7-2
TGTGCCAGCAGCTTAGTCTCCAGGGGGGGACACGAGCAGTACTTC	CASSLVSRGGHEQYF	TRBJ2-7	.	.	TRBV7-2
TGTGCCAGCAGCCGCCGGGACAGGGTTCTCGATGAGCAGTTCTTC	CASSRRDRVLDEQFF	TRBJ2-1	.	TRBD1	TRBV7-6
TGTGCCAGCAGTTACAATCCGGGGGATCAGCCCCAGCATTTT	CASSYNPGDQPQHF	TRBJ1-5	.	.	TRBV6-1
TGTGCCAGCAGCCGTGGACAGGGAGCGCTATACAATGAGCAGTTCTTC	CASSRGQGALYNEQFF	TRBJ2-1	once	TRBD1	TRBV11-1
TGTGCCACCAGTGATTGGACGTTGAACTATGGCTACACCTTC	CATSDWTLNYGYTF	TRBJ1-2	.	.	TRBV24-1
TGTGCCAGCAGCTCTGACAGGGGTTACACCGGGGAGCTGTACTTC	CASSSDRGYTGELYF	TRBJ2-5	few	TRBD1	TRBV7-8
TGTGCCAGCAGTTCCGGACAGGGGAATCCCTACGAGCAGTACTTC	CASSSGQGNPYEQYF	TRBJ2-7	few	TRBD1	TRBV27
TGTGCCAGCAGCTTTAACGGTGGGGATACGCAGTATTTT	CASSFNGGDTQYF	TRBJ2-3	.	.	TRBV7-9
TGTGCCAGCAGCTTTGGGACAGGGCACTCCTACGAGCAGTATTTT	CASSFGTGHSYEQYF	TRBJ2-3	few	TRBD1	TRBV7-8
TGTGCCAGCAGAACCGAAAGCTGGGATGAGCAGTTCTTC	CASRTESWDEQFF	TRBJ2-1	.	.	TRBV7-4
TGTGCCAGTAGCCGGGGATCAACTAATGAAAAACTGTTTTTT	CASSRGSTNEKLFF	TRBJ1-4	many	.	TRBV19
TGTGCCAGCAGCAAGCTACAGGGAGCCGGGAGTGGTGAGCAGTACTTC	CASSKLQGAGSGEQYF	TRBJ2-7	.	.	TRBV12-3/TRBV12-4
TGTGCCAGCAGCTTTGGAGGACAGTATGGCTACACCTTC	CASSFGGQYGYTF	TRBJ1-2	.	.	TRBV5-6
TGTGCCAGCAGCTTAGAACTAGCAAATGAGCAGTACTTC	CASSLELANEQYF	TRBJ2-5	.	.	TRBV11-2
TGTGCCAGCAGCTTAGGACAGGGAATTGAGGTCCGCCTCTACGAGCAGTACTTC	CASSLGQGIEVRLYEQYF	TRBJ2-7	.	TRBD1	TRBV7-3
TGTGCCAGCAGTGAATACTACGAGCAGTACTTC	CASSEYYEQYF	TRBJ2-7	.	.	TRBV6-1
TGTGCCAGCAATTGGGGGCGTTCACCCCTCCACTTT	CASNWGRSPLHF	TRBJ1-6	many	.	TRBV12-3/TRBV12-4
TGTGCCACCAGTGATTACCGGTACGAGCAGTACTTC	CATSDYRYEQYF	TRBJ2-7	many	.	TRBV24-1
TGTGCCAGCAGCTCTGACAGGGCCACTGAAGCTTTCTTT	CASSSDRATEAFF	TRBJ1-1	medium-sized	TRBD1	TRBV7-3
TGTGCCAGCAGTCGGCCTCTGCTGGGGCTAGCCTACGAGCAGTACTTC	CASSRPLLGLAYEQYF	TRBJ2-7	.	.	TRBV6-2/TRBV6-3
TGTGCCAGCAGCCCCCGGAAGCGGGGGGCCTACAATGAGCAGTTCTTC	CASSPRKRGAYNEQFF	TRBJ2-1	few	TRBD2	TRBV7-9
TGTGCCAGCAGTGAAGCCACAGATACGCAGTATTTT	CASSEATDTQYF	TRBJ2-3	many	.	TRBV6-1